A single sample gave rise to the 7 T cell receptor beta chains below, sequenced in a study of healthy donors' naive CD4 and CD8 T cells. Starting from around 470 ng of total RNA, TCR libraries were made with linear amplification. TCRdb reanalysed the reads using MiXCR and keeps one entry per CDR3 protein. The sample contains approximately 180,000 distinct CDR3 sequences, around 80% of which appear only once. The sequenced material came from naive CD4+ and CD8+ T cells sorted from blood, pooled from several donors. These receptor sequences come from a pool of human donors in good health; the sample pools cells from several healthy donors.

The chain carries TRBV29-1 and TRBJ2-7, with 13 bases aligning to TRBD2. The CDR3 loop spans 13 amino acids. Germline CDR1 and CDR2: SQVTM and ANQGSEA. V was clipped by 7 bases and J by 3 bases; unmatched bases: 3. DNA of the CDR3: TGCAGCGCGACTAGCGGGAGGTTCTACGAGCAGTACTTC. It yields the protein CSATSGRFYEQYF.

The V and J genes are TRBV7-8 and TRBJ1-4; D might be TRBD1 (5 bases). This CDR3 comprises 14 residues. The germline CDR1 and CDR2 sequences are SGHVS and FQNEAQ. The ends were cut back, 4 bases at V and 3 bases at J, with 9 bases in the middle. Written as DNA, the CDR3 is TGTGCCAGCAGCTCCAGGGTAGCTAATGAAAAACTGTTTTTT. Translating gives CASSSRVANEKLFF.

The CDR3 here is CASSYRQGNNSPLHF. CDR3 nucleotide sequence: TGTGCCAGCAGTTACCGGCAGGGGAATAATTCACCCCTCCACTTT. V gene TRBV6-5 combines with J gene TRBJ1-6, with a weak D call TRBD1 (6 bases). CDR1 is MNHEY, CDR2 SVGAGI, per germline. CDR3 size: 15 residues. The V end lost 2 bases, the J end lost 5 bases, and 10 bases lay between the germline ends.

This clonotype has more than one count but fewer than ten. The V and J genes are TRBV27 and TRBJ1-6, with 9 positions matching TRBD1. The V and J ends lost 6 bases and 8 bases, in that order; junction bases with no gene match: 5. The CDR3 spans 14 residues. The germline V gene has CDR1 MNHEY and CDR2 SMNVEV (reference sequence). CDR3 sequence reads: CASRTQGADSPLHF. CDR3 DNA sequence: TGTGCCAGCAGGACACAGGGGGCCGATTCACCCCTCCACTTT.

This clonotype was found a few times. The rearrangement joins TRBV15 to TRBJ1-5; possible D gene TRBD1, 6 bases. The CDR3 contains 16 residues. Germline V gene sequence: CDR1 LNHNV, CDR2 YYDKDF (reference sequence). V was pared by 2 bases and J by 3 bases, with 14 bases between. CDR3 DNA sequence: TGTGCCACCAGCAGAAAGCTACAGGGTAACAATCAGCCCCAGCATTTT. Amino acid sequence: CATSRKLQGNNQPQHF.

This rearrangement joins TRBV29-1 to TRBJ2-3; tentatively, D is TRBD1 (6 bases). The V gene lost 6 bases and the J gene lost 3 bases, with 19 bases spanning the gap. The CDR3 contains 15 residues. Germline CDR1 is SQVTM and CDR2 is ANQGSEA. CDR3 in DNA: TGCAGCGTCCGTGGGGGCCGGACAGAGACAGATACGCAGTATTTT. This codes for CSVRGGRTETDTQYF.

This clonotype was recorded a few times. The chain combines TRBV19 with TRBJ1-5, with 8 bases that match TRBD1. The CDR3 has 15 amino acids. V gave up 6 bases and J gave up 2 bases; unmatched junction bases: 6. Looked up from germline, CDR1 is LNHDA and CDR2 is SQIVND (reference sequence). DNA for the CDR3: TGTGCCAGTAGCCGACAGGGGTTAGGCAATCAGCCCCAGCATTTT. Its protein product is CASSRQGLGNQPQHF.